A single T cell receptor beta chain is shown here with its context. This entry is derived from a study of low-dose radiotherapy and immunotherapy resistance in tumors. About the study: Doses delivered to Cohort 2 were 1 Gy per fraction every two weeks, amounting to 13 Gy over 26 weeks.

Noted time point: before trial treatment. The CDR3 extends over 13 amino acids. Alpha- and beta-chain coverage of first-strand cDNA came from TRAV- and TRBV-specific primers. Both a constant-region primer and a V-primer adapter served to amplify TCRs across roughly 21 PCR cycles. TCRdb itself ran the reads through MiXCR, one entry per CDR3 protein. The table records 64,000 or so distinct CDR3 sequences, around 32% of them present only once. The sequencing used PBMCs, collected before treatment. The origin of this receptor is a female donor with ovarian cancer. V is TRBV21-1 and J is TRBJ2-7. TRBV21-1 counts as a pseudogene. The CDR3 sequence: CASSPGNSYEQYF. CDR3 sequence (DNA): TGTGCCAGCAGCCCAGGCAACAGCTACGAGCAGTACTTC.